This T cell receptor beta chain was recovered during a study of blood T cell repertoires in COVID-19. Across the whole study: The United States, Italy and Spain provided the acute and convalescent COVID-19 samples. Nucleic acid was either cDNA or gDNA, and it came from T cells, B-cell-depleted T cells, or PBMCs.

Sequencing used immunoSEQ multiplex PCR; TCRdb keeps in-frame clones, though not all of them. The data contain approximately 260,000 clones, about 87% of them singletons. CDR1 is SGHTA, CDR2 FQGNSA, per germline. V lost 1 base and J lost 5; bases outside the gene matches: 2. There are 16 residues in the CDR3. This clone was seen only a few times. The rearrangement joins TRBV7-2 to TRBJ2-3; 14 bases align to TRBD2. Sequencing was carried out using peripheral blood. This sequence was found in a human donor in a cohort sampled during active COVID-19. The DNA for the CDR3 is TGTGCCAGCAGCTTAGGGACTAGCGGGAGGAGAGATACGCAGTATTTT. Translation gives CASSLGTSGRRDTQYF.